A selection of T cell receptor beta chains follows, all from one sample in a study of cytomegalovirus exposure and HLA in healthy donors. Here immunoSEQ multiplex PCR was the method, and the copy in TCRdb shows in-frame clones only, minus some. Among about 250,000 clones listed, roughly nine tenths were seen once. The sequenced sample was PBMCs. These TCRs come from a man aged 18-30 years in good health and CMV-seropositive. Both conserved end residues are part of each CDR3. A D gene is named only where the DNA matches it firmly. Clone size is given for some rows only: seen once, a few or many times, or a class if the clone is expanded.

d_gene,j_gene,abundance,v_gene,len,CDR3nt,CDR3aa
NA,TRBJ2-1,NA,TRBV9,15,TGTGCCAGCAGCGTGGCCGGCCAAAGTTACAATGAGCAGTTCTTC,CASSVAGQSYNEQFF
TRBD2,TRBJ2-5,NA,TRBV6-5,16,TGTGCCAGCAGTTACTGGTCTGGGGACTATCAAGAGACCCAGTACTTC,CASSYWSGDYQETQYF
NA,TRBJ1-1,NA,TRBV2,16,TGTGCCACGGTGGGGACCAGTGGGGGCCAGAGTGCTGAAGCTTTCTTT,CATVGTSGGQSAEAFF
NA,TRBJ1-5,once,TRBV4-2,15,TGTGCCAGCAGCCAAGGAGTTAATAGCAATCAGCCCCAGCATTTT,CASSQGVNSNQPQHF
TRBD1,TRBJ1-2,NA,TRBV2,14,TGTGCCAGCAGTGACAGGGGGCTGAACTATGGCTACACCTTC,CASSDRGLNYGYTF
NA,TRBJ1-1,NA,TRBV28,14,TGTGCCAGCAGTTTACGGACCCCCCAGCCTGAAGCTTTCTTT,CASSLRTPQPEAFF
NA,TRBJ1-2,once,TRBV7-8,13,TGTGCCAGCAGCCCTGACGGAAACTATGGCTACACCTTC,CASSPDGNYGYTF
TRBD1,TRBJ2-2,NA,TRBV2,13,TGTGCCAGCACTAGACAGGGGGCCGGGGAGCTGTTTTTT,CASTRQGAGELFF
TRBD2,TRBJ2-7,NA,TRBV27,16,TGTGCCAGCAGGCCATTGGGGGGGGAGGGATCTTACGAGCAGTACTTC,CASRPLGGEGSYEQYF
TRBD1,TRBJ2-2,NA,TRBV27,16,TGTGCCAGCAGTCAGGACAGGGGAAATGTCGCCGGGGAGCTGTTTTTT,CASSQDRGNVAGELFF
TRBD2,TRBJ2-1,NA,TRBV2,14,TGTGCCAGCAGTGGATTAGCGGGGGGGGCTTTGCAGTTCTTC,CASSGLAGGALQFF
NA,TRBJ2-1,NA,TRBV21-1,17,TGTGCCAGCAGCAAATTTCCAGGACAGGGTAAGGTGAGGGAGCAGTTCTTC,CASSKFPGQGKVREQFF
NA,TRBJ2-1,NA,TRBV19,16,TGTGCCAGTAGTATAAGGGCGCGGGATATCGACAATGAGCAGTTCTTC,CASSIRARDIDNEQFF
NA,TRBJ2-2,NA,TRBV7-2,14,TGTGCCAGCAGCTTAGGCAGGGCCACCGGGGAGCTGTTTTTT,CASSLGRATGELFF
NA,TRBJ2-3,NA,TRBV10-1,14,TGCGCCAGCATGAGGACCCCGTCCTCAGATACGCAGTATTTT,CASMRTPSSDTQYF
NA,TRBJ1-2,NA,TRBV5-1,15,TGCGCCAGCAGCTTGGCCTCGGGGGCCGGGTATGGCTACACCTTC,CASSLASGAGYGYTF
NA,TRBJ1-4,NA,TRBV15,15,TGTGCCACCAGCCTCCTATCGTTAGGGGGAGAAAAACTGTTTTTT,CATSLLSLGGEKLFF
NA,TRBJ2-2,NA,TRBV11-1,13,TGTGCCAGCAGCGAACAGGGAGCCGGGGAGCTGTTTTTT,CASSEQGAGELFF
TRBD1,TRBJ1-1,NA,TRBV27,15,TGTGCCAGCAGTTACCAGGGGGCGCATGGCACTGAAGCTTTCTTT,CASSYQGAHGTEAFF
NA,TRBJ1-3,few,TRBV5-1,13,TGCGCCAGCAGCTTAGGGCCTGGAAACACCATATATTTT,CASSLGPGNTIYF
TRBD1,TRBJ1-1,NA,TRBV19,13,TGTGCCAGTAGTATAGACTCCCGGGACAGGAGAAGATTT,CASSIDSRDRRRF
NA,TRBJ2-3,NA,TRBV9,16,TGTGCCAGCAGCCCCCAAGGGTTCCGGGGCACAGATACGCAGTATTTT,CASSPQGFRGTDTQYF
TRBD2,TRBJ2-1,NA,TRBV9,18,TGTGCCAGGCCGACTAGCGGGAGGATCCGGGGAGCCTACAATGAGCAGTTCTTC,CARPTSGRIRGAYNEQFF
NA,TRBJ1-2,NA,TRBV9,15,TGTGCCAGCATCGGGACGCCGCAAAGAGTCTATGGCTACACCTTC,CASIGTPQRVYGYTF
NA,TRBJ1-5,NA,TRBV4-1,15,TGCGCCAGCAGCCAAGCGACGGGTTTAAGGTTAACCCAGCATTTT,CASSQATGLRLTQHF
NA,TRBJ1-5,NA,TRBV5-6,14,TGTGCCAGCAGCTTTTCAGGGTCGTGGCAGCCCCAGCATTTT,CASSFSGSWQPQHF
NA,TRBJ2-7,NA,TRBV4-2,16,TGTGCCAGCAGCCCACAGCCCGGGACCGACACCTACGAGCAGTACTTC,CASSPQPGTDTYEQYF
NA,TRBJ1-2,NA,TRBV23-1,14,TGCGCCAGCAGTCAATCCCCCAGGGGCGATGGCTACACCTTC,CASSQSPRGDGYTF
TRBD1,TRBJ2-5,NA,TRBV30,13,TGTGCCTGGCGGAAAAGAGGGGGCGGGACCCAGTACTTC,CAWRKRGGGTQYF
NA,TRBJ2-5,few,TRBV4-2,15,TGTGCCAGCAGCCCCGATTTCGGACAGCAAGAGACCCAGTACTTC,CASSPDFGQQETQYF
NA,TRBJ1-5,few,TRBV18,15,TGTGCCAGCTCACCACAAATGGAGGGCGGTCAGCCCCAGCATTTT,CASSPQMEGGQPQHF
NA,TRBJ2-1,NA,TRBV5-4,15,TGTGCCAGCAGCCCCGAAAGGAACTGGCACAATGAGCAGTTCTTC,CASSPERNWHNEQFF
TRBD2,TRBJ2-3,NA,TRBV2,16,TGTGCCAGCAGTGGGGCGACTAGCGGGGGAGAGTATACGCAGTATTTT,CASSGATSGGEYTQYF
NA,TRBJ1-3,once,TRBV6-5,14,TGTGCCAGCAGTTACCGGCAGCAAGGAAACACCATATATTTT,CASSYRQQGNTIYF
TRBD1,TRBJ1-5,NA,TRBV6-5,15,TGTGCCAGCAGGCCGGGACAGGGGAGTCATCAGCCCCAGCATTTT,CASRPGQGSHQPQHF
TRBD2,TRBJ2-5,NA,TRBV27,15,TGTGCCAGCAGTTCCAAGCGGGAGGTAGGAGAGACCCAGTACTTC,CASSSKREVGETQYF
NA,TRBJ2-3,NA,TRBV29-1,10,TGCAGCGTTGACACAGATACGCAGTATTTT,CSVDTDTQYF
NA,TRBJ1-1,NA,TRBV28,13,TGTGCCAGCAGTTTGGGTGTCGGGGCCAGAGCTTTCTTT,CASSLGVGARAFF
NA,TRBJ1-5,once,TRBV19,15,TGTGCCAGTGGAAGGGGGGGGTCCTCCAATCAGCCCCAGCATTTT,CASGRGGSSNQPQHF
NA,TRBJ1-2,NA,TRBV27,16,TGTGCCAGCAGTTTAACGGTCCTCCGGGACAACTATGGCTACACCTTC,CASSLTVLRDNYGYTF
NA,TRBJ2-3,NA,TRBV9,14,TGTGCCAGCAGCGTTTACGTTGGGGCGGATACGCAGTATTTT,CASSVYVGADTQYF
NA,TRBJ2-5,NA,TRBV27,13,TGTGCCAGCAGTTTTGGGCGACGAGAGACCCAGTACTTC,CASSFGRRETQYF
NA,TRBJ2-3,NA,TRBV7-2,14,TGTGCCAGCAGCTTGGGCATAAGCACAGATACGCAGTATTTT,CASSLGISTDTQYF
TRBD1,TRBJ1-1,NA,TRBV6-1,12,TGTGCCAGCCGGACAGGGAACACTGAAGCTTTCTTT,CASRTGNTEAFF
TRBD2,TRBJ2-3,once,TRBV2,15,TGTGCCAGCAGTGAGGGACTAGCGGGGGCAGATACGCAGTATTTT,CASSEGLAGADTQYF
TRBD2,TRBJ2-7,NA,TRBV5-4,13,TGTGCCGCACGCTCGCGGGGGGCCTACGAGCAGTACTTC,CAARSRGAYEQYF
TRBD1,TRBJ1-2,NA,TRBV2,15,TGTGCCAGCACCTTGATTGCGGACAGGGGAGGTGGCTACACCTTC,CASTLIADRGGGYTF
TRBD2,TRBJ2-3,once,TRBV7-9,17,TGTGCCAGCAGCTTAGTGATAAGCGGGGTTTTCACGGATACGCAGTATTTT,CASSLVISGVFTDTQYF
NA,TRBJ1-2,NA,TRBV28,13,TGTGCCAGCAGTTTAGGGGGGGCGGGTAGCTACACCTTC,CASSLGGAGSYTF
TRBD1,TRBJ2-2,once,TRBV6-6,15,TGTGCCAGCAGCCCGGGACAGGGTGGCACCGGGGAGCTGTTTTTT,CASSPGQGGTGELFF
TRBD1,TRBJ1-1,once,TRBV10-3,15,TGTGCCATCAGTGAGGGGCAGGGGGCCGCGCTGATAGCTTTCTTT,CAISEGQGAALIAFF
TRBD1,TRBJ2-7,NA,TRBV6-5,14,TGTGCCAGCAGCATACAGGGGGCGTCGTACGAGCAGTACTTC,CASSIQGASYEQYF
NA,TRBJ1-2,NA,TRBV29-1,12,TGCAGCGTTGAAAACCGCGAATATGGCTACACCTTC,CSVENREYGYTF
TRBD1,TRBJ2-1,NA,TRBV18,16,TGTGCCAGCTCACCACCTAACAGGGGGCTTAACAATGAGCAGTTCTTC,CASSPPNRGLNNEQFF
TRBD1,TRBJ2-5,NA,TRBV13,16,TGTGCCAGCAGCTTACGAACCGGGACAGGAAAAGAGACCCAGTACTTC,CASSLRTGTGKETQYF
TRBD2,TRBJ2-7,NA,TRBV19,16,TGTGCCAGTAGTGCCGGACTAGCGGGTTCGCCTGACGAGCAGTACTTC,CASSAGLAGSPDEQYF
TRBD2,TRBJ2-3,NA,TRBV29-1,15,TGCAGCGTTGAAAGAGCGGGAGGTTCGATAGATACGCAGTATTTT,CSVERAGGSIDTQYF
TRBD2,TRBJ2-3,NA,TRBV9,16,TGTGCCAGCAGCGTCACTAGCGGACCTAGCACAGATACGCAGTATTTT,CASSVTSGPSTDTQYF
NA,TRBJ2-7,NA,TRBV10-1,14,TGCGCCAGCAGAGAGGACTCCAACCTCTACGAGCAGTACTTC,CASREDSNLYEQYF
NA,TRBJ1-4,NA,TRBV2,13,TGTGCCAGCAGTGCCATTTTAAGAGAAAAACTGTTTTTT,CASSAILREKLFF